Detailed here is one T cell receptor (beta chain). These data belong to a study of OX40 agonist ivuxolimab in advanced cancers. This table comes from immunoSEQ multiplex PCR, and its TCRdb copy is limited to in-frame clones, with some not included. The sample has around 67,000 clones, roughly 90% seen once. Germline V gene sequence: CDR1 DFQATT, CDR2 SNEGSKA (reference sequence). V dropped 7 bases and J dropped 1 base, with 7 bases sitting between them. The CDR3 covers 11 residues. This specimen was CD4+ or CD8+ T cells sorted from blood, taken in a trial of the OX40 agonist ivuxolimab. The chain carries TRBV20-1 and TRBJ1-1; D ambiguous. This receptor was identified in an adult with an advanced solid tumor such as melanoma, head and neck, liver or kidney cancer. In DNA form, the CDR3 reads TGCAGTGGCCGGGGGAACACTGAAGCTTTCTTT. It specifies CSGRGNTEAFF.